Listed here are 29 T cell receptor beta chains from one sample, sequenced in a study of blood T cells in healthy people across ages. With a J-beta primer mix and a sample-barcoded 5' primer, a second PCR ran about 7 to 12 cycles. TCRdb recomputed calls from the 5' RACE reads with MiXCR, one row per CDR3 protein. The sample lists over a million distinct CDR3 sequences, roughly 24% occurring once. These data are also associated with another study on T cells of mothers and their children.

Sequencing was performed on blood. The receptors were sampled from a girl aged 2-10 years in good health.

This clonotype was picked up many times. The V and J genes are TRBV5-1 and TRBJ2-7, with 7 bases identical to TRBD1. This CDR3 has 12 amino acids. Germline CDR1 reads SGHRS; CDR2 reads YFSETQ. The V gene end was trimmed by 4 bases and the J gene end by 4 bases; junction bases not matched to a gene: 2. The chain's CDR3 is CASSTGQYEQYF. Written as DNA, the CDR3 is TGCGCCAGCAGCACGGGACAGTACGAGCAGTACTTC.

This clonotype was recorded a few times. The chain combines TRBV12-5 with TRBJ2-5, with D possibly TRBD1 on 6 matching bases. The CDR3 runs 17 residues. V was pared by 2 bases and J by 4 bases, with 20 bases between. The V gene's germline CDR1 is LGHNT and CDR2 FRNRAP. CDR3 in amino acids: CASGLTMAWVGGETQYF. CDR3 in DNA: TGTGCTAGTGGTTTGACCATGGCTTGGGTAGGGGGAGAGACCCAGTACTTC.

The CDR3 protein is CASSQGEIVIGDSGTEAFF. DNA for the CDR3: TGCGCCAGCAGCCAAGGTGAGATTGTAATAGGGGATTCGGGCACTGAAGCTTTCTTT. V gene TRBV4-1 combines with J gene TRBJ1-1; TRBD1 might be the D (5 bases). V lost 1 base, J lost 4 bases, and 25 bases lay in between. CDR3 length: 19 residues. Germline CDR1 reads MGHRA; CDR2 reads YSYEKL.

The chain has TRBV7-9 and TRBJ2-6, with a tentative D call TRBD1 (6 bases). Per germline, CDR1 SEHNR and CDR2 FQNEAQ (reference sequence). The CDR3 is made up of 17 amino acids. V gave up 5 bases and J gave up 1 base, with 15 bases separating them. The CDR3 reads CASSISAGQSGANVLTF. Here the CDR3 DNA reads TGTGCCAGCAGCATCTCCGCCGGACAGTCTGGGGCCAACGTCCTGACTTTC.

The genes are TRBV5-6 and TRBJ2-5; D uncertain. The last part of the DNA fits TRBJ2-1 better; the J call may be wrong. The CDR3 sequence is 12 residues long. CDR1 is SGHDT and CDR2 is YYEEEE in the germline V gene. This chain's CDR3 is CASRIHSGEQFF. The CDR3, as DNA: TGTGCCAGCAGAATCCATTCCGGTGAGCAGTTCTTC.

This clonotype was counted between two and nine times. The gene calls are TRBV7-9 and TRBJ2-2; weak D call: TRBD2 (6 bases). The CDR3 totals 18 residues. V lost 4 bases and J lost 5, with 23 bases in between. The V gene's germline CDR1 is SEHNR and CDR2 FQNEAQ (reference sequence). The chain's CDR3 is CASSSINRRATRTGELFF. CDR3 DNA sequence: TGTGCCAGCAGCTCTATCAATCGGAGGGCAACTCGGACCGGGGAGCTGTTTTTT.

This clonotype was detected a few times. J is TRBJ1-1 and V is TRBV28; D may be TRBD1 (5 bases). This CDR3 has 13 amino acids. V lost 5 bases to trimming and J lost 6 bases, with 13 bases between them. CDR1 MDHEN and CDR2 SYDVKM come from the germline V gene. This CDR3 is CASSTPRAAEAFF. In nucleotides, the CDR3 is TGTGCCAGCAGTACCCCCAGGGCGGCTGAAGCTTTCTTT.

The V gene is TRBV29-1, the J gene TRBJ1-2; 12 bases are shared with TRBD1. The V gene's germline CDR1 is SQVTM and CDR2 ANQGSEA. This CDR3 has 15 amino acids. Trimming cost V 1 base and J 3 bases; bases outside gene matches: 3. CDR3 region: CSVEVGTGGDYGYTF. The CDR3 region has the DNA TGCAGCGTTGAAGTTGGGACAGGGGGCGACTATGGCTACACCTTC.

The V call is TRBV2, the J call TRBJ2-5; D remains unclear. Trimming took 8 bases from V and 2 from J, leaving 12 bases between them. Per germline, CDR1 SNHLY and CDR2 FYNNEI. CDR3 length equals 13 residues. The CDR3 DNA reads as TGTGCCAGCGATAGGAATCTACAAGAGACCCAGTACTTC. Translated, it gives CASDRNLQETQYF.

The chain joins TRBV7-2 to TRBJ1-5; D may be TRBD1 (6 bases). Germline CDR1 and CDR2: SGHTA and FQGNSA. The CDR3 has 13 residues. Trimming took 7 bases from V and 7 from J, leaving 14 bases between them. CDR3 nucleotide sequence: TGTGCCAGCAAGGGGGAGGGGGGACAGCCCCAGCATTTT. Translated, it gives CASKGEGGQPQHF. Combining the CDR3 with reference TRBV7-2 and TRBJ1-5 gives the whole variable domain GAGVSQSPSNKVTEKGKDVELRCDPISGHTALYWYRQSLGQGLEFLIYFQGNSAPDKSGLPSDRFSAERTGGSVSTLTIQRTQQEDSAVYLCASKGEGGQPQHFGDGTRLSIL.

A note on this clonotype: One end of the junction varies from germline; a read error may be responsible. The CDR3 region has the DNA TGTGTCAGCAGTCGAGCCCCGGGAGAACTGTTTTTT. It yields the protein CVSSRAPGELFF. The V call is TRBV27, the J call TRBJ1-4; D call uncertain. The CDR3 runs to 12 residues. Germline V gene lookup returns CDR1 MNHEY and CDR2 SMNVEV (reference sequence).

On this clonotype itself: One end of the junction varies from germline; a read error may be responsible. This chain joins TRBV7-2 and TRBJ2-5; TRBD2 aligns across 11 bases. The CDR3 loop spans 15 amino acids. Per germline, CDR1 SGHTA and CDR2 FQGNSA. This chain's CDR3 is CAGSLAGGVQETQYF. Written as DNA, the CDR3 is TGTGCCGGCAGCTTAGCGGGGGGGGTCCAAGAGACCCAGTACTTC.

This clonotype was picked up many times. The chain is built from TRBV11-2 and TRBJ2-5; TRBD1 might be the D (5 bases). V was cut by 4 bases and J by 4 bases, with 16 bases left in between. This CDR3 contains 15 residues. Germline CDR1 reads SGHAT; CDR2 reads FQNNGV. The CDR3 loop is CASSYAGRQIETQYF. Here the CDR3 DNA reads TGTGCCAGCAGCTATGCTGGCCGACAGATAGAGACCCAGTACTTC.

This clonotype turned up a few times. V and J are TRBV6-6 and TRBJ1-2; D is possibly TRBD1 (5 bases). CDR1 and CDR2 from the germline V gene are MNHNY and SVGAGI (reference sequence). This CDR3 comprises 15 residues. V was trimmed by 6 bases and J by 8 bases, leaving 22 bases between them. The CDR3 reads CASSPVIGTGIGYTF. The CDR3 coding sequence is TGTGCCAGCAGCCCAGTCATAGGGACCGGAATCGGCTACACCTTC.

V is TRBV12-3 or TRBV12-4 and J is TRBJ1-1; D not certain. Trimming took 2 bases from V and 3 from J, leaving 7 bases between them. There are 13 residues in the CDR3. CDR3: CASSLRWDTEAFF. The CDR3 DNA reads as TGTGCCAGCAGTTTAAGGTGGGACACTGAAGCTTTCTTT.

This clonotype occurred a few times. The chain couples TRBV27 to TRBJ1-6, with 10 nucleotides matching TRBD1. Trimming cost V 2 bases and J 12 bases; bases outside gene matches: 4. In germline, CDR1 is MNHEY, CDR2 SMNVEV (reference sequence). This CDR3 region has 14 residues. This chain's CDR3 is CASSLRDRGGPLHF. Written as DNA, the CDR3 is TGTGCCAGCAGTTTACGGGACAGGGGCGGACCCCTCCACTTT.

In its sample, this clonotype was seen a few times. The V gene is TRBV7-9, the J gene TRBJ2-1; 8 positions match TRBD2. The CDR3 covers 15 residues. The germline V gene encodes CDR1 SEHNR and CDR2 FQNEAQ (reference sequence). J gave up 5 bases and V 8 bases, and 11 bases lay outside the gene matches. The CDR3 region has the DNA TGTGCCAGCGCACCTCGGGAGGGCCGGGACAATGAGCAGTTCTTC. Its translation is CASAPREGRDNEQFF.

This clonotype turned up a few times. The J gene is TRBJ1-1, the V gene TRBV6-2 or TRBV6-3; TRBD1 is a possible D gene (5 bases). The CDR3 sequence is 15 residues long. The V end was cut by 2 bases, the J end by 0 bases, with 10 bases between. Germline V lookup: CDR1 MNHEY, CDR2 SVGEGT. CDR3 coding DNA: TGTGCCAGCAGTTACCGTGACAGACTGAACACTGAAGCTTTCTTT. It encodes CASSYRDRLNTEAFF.

In this sample, this clonotype turned up a few times. This chain links TRBV3-1 with TRBJ2-3; unclear D gene. The CDR3 loop spans 15 amino acids. Germline V gene sequence: CDR1 LGHDT, CDR2 YNNKEL (reference sequence). Trimming left V 2 bases short and J 3 bases short, with 12 bases between. The CDR3 region is CASSQLGEGTDTQYF. As DNA, the CDR3 is TGTGCCAGCAGCCAATTAGGAGAAGGGACAGATACGCAGTATTTT.

V usage is TRBV28 and J usage is TRBJ2-1; TRBD2 matches at 14 bases. Trimming at V came to 6 bases and at J to 8 bases, leaving 12 bases not matched to a gene. Germline assignment: CDR1 MDHEN and CDR2 SYDVKM. The CDR3 sequence is 17 residues long. CDR3 amino acids: CASRGLAGVQKSDEQFF. CDR3 coding DNA: TGTGCCAGCAGGGGACTAGCGGGAGTTCAAAAGTCGGATGAGCAGTTCTTC.

This sequence joins TRBV2 and TRBJ2-2; 9 positions agree with TRBD1. CDR1 and CDR2 (germline): SNHLY, FYNNEI. This CDR3 spans 15 amino acids. The V segment lost 7 bases and the J segment 5 bases; nucleotides outside the gene matches: 8. The CDR3: CASNLQGAQTGELFF. The CDR3 coding sequence is TGTGCCAGCAACTTACAGGGGGCCCAAACCGGGGAGCTGTTTTTT.

A few counts support this clonotype. This sequence joins TRBV27 and TRBJ1-1, with D possibly matching TRBD1 (5 bases). CDR1 and CDR2 from the germline V gene are MNHEY and SMNVEV (reference sequence). V was trimmed by 6 bases and J by 0 bases, leaving 11 bases between them. The CDR3 loop spans 14 amino acids. Here the CDR3 DNA reads TGTGCCAGCAGGCCCCAGGGCCTGAACACTGAAGCTTTCTTT. This translates into CASRPQGLNTEAFF.

The V and J genes are TRBV29-1 and TRBJ2-1; 7 bases fit TRBD2. CDR1 is SQVTM, CDR2 ANQGSEA, per germline. With 7 bases clipped from V and 5 bases from J, the junction kept 11 bases outside the gene matches. The length of the CDR3 is 14 residues. CDR3: CSGIVSGSNNEQFF. The CDR3 DNA is TGCAGCGGCATCGTTAGCGGGTCTAACAATGAGCAGTTCTTC.

This clonotype appeared a few times. The chain combines TRBV20-1 with TRBJ2-5; the D gene is possibly TRBD2 (5 bases). The tail of the sequence fits TRBJ2-7 better, so the J call may be wrong. From germline, CDR1 is DFQATT and CDR2 SNEGSKA (reference sequence). This CDR3 spans 13 amino acids. CDR3 loop: CSAEIRGTYEQYF. DNA for the CDR3: TGCAGTGCTGAAATCCGGGGAACCTACGAGCAGTACTTC.

The chain has TRBV29-1 and TRBJ1-1; D remains ambiguous. V lost 0 bases and J lost 6, with 8 bases in between. Germline values: CDR1 SQVTM, CDR2 ANQGSEA. The CDR3 extends over 12 amino acids. Written as DNA, the CDR3 is TGCAGCGTTGAAGATCTTATGGCTGAAGCTTTCTTT. Residues: CSVEDLMAEAFF.

The chain employs TRBV29-1 and TRBJ1-2; D is perhaps TRBD1 (5 bases). This CDR3 spans 14 amino acids. V shed 7 bases and J shed 1 base, with 16 bases lying between them. The germline V gene has CDR1 SQVTM and CDR2 ANQGSEA. The CDR3 spells CSAPLGQHNYGYTF. The DNA of the CDR3 is TGCAGCGCTCCCCTGGGGCAGCATAACTATGGCTACACCTTC.

The V call is TRBV12-3 or TRBV12-4, the J call TRBJ2-1; 14 bases align to TRBD2. The CDR3 is made up of 20 amino acids. J lost 0 bases, V lost 5 bases, and 12 bases had no gene match. CDR3: CASSGERWGLAGASYNEQFF. The CDR3 nucleotides are TGTGCCAGCAGTGGAGAACGGTGGGGACTAGCGGGGGCCTCCTACAATGAGCAGTTCTTC.

The chain uses TRBV29-1 and TRBJ2-5; TRBD2 matches at 13 bases. With the DNA end fitting TRBJ2-1 better, the J assignment may be wrong. The germline gives CDR1 SQVTM, CDR2 ANQGSEA. The CDR3 has 12 amino acids. CDR3 DNA: TGCAGCGTTGTGGGGACTAGCGGGATGCAGTTCTTC. Encoded protein: CSVVGTSGMQFF.

This clonotype was seen ten or more times. The chain carries TRBV20-1 and TRBJ2-7, with TRBD1 identical over 7 bases. CDR3 size: 13 residues. Germline-derived CDR1 and CDR2 are DFQATT and SNEGSKA (reference sequence). V shed 4 bases, J shed 4 bases, and the junction held 7 bases outside the gene matches. The DNA for the CDR3 is TGCAGTGCTACGGCAGGGGGAAGATACGAGCAGTACTTC. It codes for CSATAGGRYEQYF.